One and the same sample provided the 3 T cell receptor beta chains below, sequenced in a study of control samples from healthy donors and cancer patients. Method: immunoSEQ multiplex PCR; TCRdb's copy keeps in-frame clones and lacks some. The profile shows roughly 170,000 clones, more than 85% of them singletons. The sample taken for sequencing was blood. Every receptor here comes from a woman aged 40 to 50 in good health.

V gene TRBV13 combines with J gene TRBJ1-1; D might be TRBD1 (5 bases). Germline CDR1 is PRHDT and CDR2 is FYEKMQ (reference sequence). The CDR3 spans 13 residues. Trimming took off 3 bases at V and 1 base at J, with 6 bases between the two ends. CDR3 nucleotides: TGTGCCAGCAGCTTGGGGCAGAACACTGAAGCTTTCTTT. Protein sequence: CASSLGQNTEAFF.

This clone showed up just once. The CDR3 DNA is TGCGCCAGCAGCCCTTCCATGAACACTGAAGCTTTCTTT. Protein product: CASSPSMNTEAFF. This chain connects TRBV5-1 to TRBJ1-1; no clear D gene. The CDR3 is 13 amino acids. From germline, CDR1 is SGHRS and CDR2 YFSETQ. V lost 4 bases, J lost 0 bases, and 7 bases lay in between.

The sample holds one count of this clone. The V and J genes are TRBV27 and TRBJ1-6, with a tentative D call TRBD1 (6 bases). The CDR3 extends over 17 amino acids. Trimming shortened V by 5 bases and J by 8 bases, and 22 bases separated the two germline ends. In germline, CDR1 is MNHEY, CDR2 SMNVEV (reference sequence). CDR3 sequence reads: CASSPRPGTFMDSPLHF. The CDR3 nucleotides read TGTGCCAGCAGTCCTCGTCCCGGGACATTTATGGATTCACCCCTCCACTTT.